This T cell receptor beta chain was sequenced for a study of neurological immune-mediated disorders. Overall study results and limits: Association of the multiple sclerosis repertoire cluster with clinical or MRI features was not observed for any feature. The phylogenetic placement of 18 of 34 multiple sclerosis patients' repertoires in one related-CDR3 cluster constitutes a possible signature.

This clonotype appeared many times. The antigen is not known. Trimming took off 3 bases at V and 2 bases at J, with 14 bases between the two ends. Germline-derived CDR1 and CDR2 are KGHSH and LQKENI. The CDR3 is made up of 15 amino acids. A 10-nucleotide random UMI tagged transcripts in template-switch 5'RACE cDNA synthesis. TCRdb reprocessed the 5' RACE reads via MiXCR and lists one record per CDR3 protein. The profile shows about 66,000 distinct CDR3 sequences, about 3.4% of them singletons. The sample comprised PBMCs. The chain carries TRBV18 and TRBJ2-7, with D perhaps TRBD1 or TRBD2 (5 bases each). The sequence was obtained from a man aged 35-49 years with multiple sclerosis. CDR3 coding DNA: TGTGCCAGCTCACCCCCGGGGCGGCAGCCCTACGAGCAGTACTTC. This sequence encodes CASSPPGRQPYEQYF.